This passage covers 5 T cell receptor beta chains from one sample sequenced in a study of CD8 T cells in ankylosing spondylitis. MiXCR was run by TCRdb on the 5' RACE reads, yielding one entry per CDR3 protein. The sample has just over 300,000 distinct CDR3 sequences, around 20% seen once. The sample taken for sequencing was blood, either unsorted or a sorted T cell fraction (not recorded which). These receptors originate from a female donor with ankylosing spondylitis or in good health (not recorded which).

In this sample, this clonotype turned up many times. CDR3 coding DNA: TGCGCCAGCAGCTTGGGGACCGGGGAATCCTACGAGCAGTACTTC. As protein: CASSLGTGESYEQYF. The V gene is TRBV5-1, the J gene TRBJ2-7, with D tentatively TRBD2 (5 bases). CDR1 and CDR2 (germline): SGHRS, YFSETQ. With 0 bases removed from V and 1 base from J, the gap between germline ends came to 11 bases. The CDR3 totals 15 residues. The full variable domain, its missing parts supplied by reference TRBV5-1 and TRBJ2-7, is KAGVTQTPRYLIKTRGQQVTLSCSPISGHRSVSWYQQTPGQGLQFLFEYFSETQRNKGNFPGRFSGRQFSNSRSEMNVSTLELGDSALYLCASSLGTGESYEQYFGPGTRLTVT.

The sample holds one count of this clonotype. A much larger clone lies one base from this, so it may be a read error. The chain carries TRBV24-1 and TRBJ2-3; 8 bases line up with TRBD2. The CDR3 contains 14 residues. The germline V gene has CDR1 KGHDR and CDR2 SFDVKD. The CDR3: CTTEESGSGGTQYF. CDR3 nucleotide sequence: TGTACCACCGAGGAGAGCGGGAGCGGTGGTACGCAGTATTTT.

This clonotype was recorded a few times. The rearrangement joins TRBV5-4 to TRBJ1-2, with D maybe TRBD1 (6 bases). The CDR3 covers 18 residues. Germline values: CDR1 SGHNT, CDR2 YYREEE (reference sequence). V lost 0 bases and J lost 1, with 19 bases in between. DNA for the CDR3: TGTGCCAGCAGCTTGGCAAGGGGTACAGGGACTTTTAACTATGGCTACACCTTC. Its translation: CASSLARGTGTFNYGYTF.

There are a few counts of this clonotype. The chain couples TRBV6-5 to TRBJ1-1, with D possibly matching TRBD1 (5 bases). Germline loops: CDR1 MNHEY, CDR2 SVGAGI. Trimming took off 6 bases at V and 0 bases at J, with 11 bases between the two ends. The CDR3 consists of 14 residues. In DNA form, the CDR3 reads TGTGCCAGCAGCCGGGGGTCCCTGAACACTGAAGCTTTCTTT. Translation gives CASSRGSLNTEAFF.

V is TRBV20-1 and J is TRBJ2-7; TRBD1 is a possible D gene (6 bases). Germline lookup yields CDR1 DFQATT and CDR2 SNEGSKA (reference sequence). The CDR3 spans 18 residues. V dropped 2 bases and J dropped 3 bases, with 26 bases sitting between them. Written as DNA, the CDR3 is TGCAGTGCTAGATCAAACAGGGTTGGTGACGGACTTATCTACGAGCAGTACTTC. Amino acid sequence: CSARSNRVGDGLIYEQYF.